Each of the 6 T cell receptor beta chains below was sequenced from the same sample in a study of neoadjuvant anti-PD-1 for oral cavity cancer. The data were produced by immunoSEQ multiplex PCR, yet TCRdb's version contains in-frame clones alone and is incomplete. The sample has about 9,500 clones; just under 70% are singletons. Sample time point: after neoadjuvant nivolumab, at surgical resection. Material: PBMCs, obtained after nivolumab (anti-PD-1) treatment. Every receptor here comes from a person aged 35-79 years with oral cavity squamous cell carcinoma.

V gene TRBV6-6 combines with J gene TRBJ1-6; no reliable D call. The V gene's germline CDR1 is MNHNY and CDR2 SVGAGI (reference sequence). Trimming shortened V by 6 bases and J by 7 bases, and 10 bases separated the two germline ends. The CDR3 runs to 13 residues. CDR3 DNA sequence: TGTGCCAGCAGCAACGGTGCGAATTCACCCCTCCACTTT. Encoded protein: CASSNGANSPLHF.

In this sample, this clone turned up a few times. CDR3 sequence: CASSEGRATGGRTDTQYF. The DNA of the CDR3 is TGTGCCAGCAGTGAAGGCAGGGCGACAGGGGGAAGGACAGATACGCAGTATTTT. The J gene is TRBJ2-3, the V gene TRBV6-1; 9 bases map to TRBD1. This CDR3 contains 18 residues. Trimming at V came to 1 base and at J to 3 bases, leaving 11 bases not matched to a gene. Germline V gives CDR1 MNHNS, CDR2 SASEGT.

The J gene is TRBJ2-5, the V gene TRBV29-1; D is perhaps TRBD1 (6 bases). The germline V gene has CDR1 SQVTM and CDR2 ANQGSEA. The CDR3 runs to 14 residues. The V end was cut by 1 base, the J end by 5 bases, with 14 bases between. The CDR3 is CSVEGDKIVETQYF. In nucleotides, the CDR3 is TGCAGCGTTGAAGGGGACAAAATAGTTGAGACCCAGTACTTC.

V usage is TRBV7-6 and J usage is TRBJ1-3; TRBD1 matches at 7 bases. This CDR3 is built from 16 residues. V shed 6 bases, J shed 0 bases, and the junction held 8 bases outside the gene matches. Looked up from germline, CDR1 is SGHVS and CDR2 is FNYEAQ. As DNA, the CDR3 is TGTGCCAGCAGTGCAGGGGGGACCGCCTCTGGAAACACCATATATTTT. Its protein product is CASSAGGTASGNTIYF.

The chain has TRBV11-3 and TRBJ2-1, with 7 bases that match TRBD2. The CDR3 contains 14 residues. Germline loops: CDR1 SGHNT, CDR2 YENEEA. V shed 1 base, J shed 6 bases, and the junction held 3 bases outside the gene matches. CDR3 region: CASSLGDYLNEQFF. For the CDR3, the DNA is TGTGCCAGCAGCTTAGGGGACTATCTCAATGAGCAGTTCTTC.

This chain connects TRBV6-1 to TRBJ2-5; tentative D call: TRBD2 (5 bases). TRBJ2-7 explains the end of the DNA better; the J call may be wrong. The germline V gene encodes CDR1 MNHNS and CDR2 SASEGT. This CDR3 is built from 14 residues. The CDR3 nucleotides read TGTGCCAGCAGTGAAGGTGAGGAGGCAGCCGAGCAGTACTTC. Protein: CASSEGEEAAEQYF.